A selection of T cell receptor beta chains follows, all from one sample in a study of control samples from healthy donors and cancer patients. The method was immunoSEQ multiplex PCR; TCRdb's version includes in-frame clones alone and lacks a portion of them. Of 100,000 or so clones listed, about 88% are singletons. What was sequenced was blood. The receptors stem from a woman between 50 and 59 years old in good health. CDR3s include the opening cysteine and the closing phenylalanine or tryptophan. Each record gives: V gene, J gene, CDR3 protein.

TRBV5-1	TRBJ1-2	CASSLITGGFYGYTF
TRBV20-1	TRBJ2-1	CSASPLTSGGAYEQFF
TRBV6-5	TRBJ2-7	CASRQRESYEQYF
TRBV25-1	TRBJ1-1	CASDSGVNTEAFF
TRBV7-2	TRBJ2-4	CASSLIGLADRKNIQYF
TRBV5-6	TRBJ2-5	CASSLWTSSGQETQYF
TRBV20-1	TRBJ1-3	CSASDGTSGNTIYF
TRBV5-6	TRBJ1-2	CASSLTPRGDNYGYTF
TRBV5-1	TRBJ2-6	CASSLGVVSGANVLTF
TRBV11-2	TRBJ2-2	CASSLAGSAGELFF
TRBV7-2	TRBJ1-3	CASSLAGRGFSGNTIYF
TRBV28	TRBJ1-2	CASSTRTGRGYTF
TRBV19	TRBJ1-5	CASSKGFGQPQHF
TRBV19	TRBJ1-1	CASSPTRQGSTEAFF
TRBV6-2/TRBV6-3	TRBJ2-5	CASSGVAGGETQYF
TRBV13	TRBJ1-5	CASGEGPHQPQHF
TRBV12-3/TRBV12-4	TRBJ1-1	CASSFGYTEAFF
TRBV18	TRBJ1-5	CASSPRQDYQPQHF
TRBV6-2/TRBV6-3	TRBJ1-2	CASSSFAGQGINYGYTF
TRBV7-2	TRBJ1-5	CASSAGGGSNQPQHF
TRBV4-2	TRBJ2-3	CASSRTLTTSTDTQYF
TRBV7-2	TRBJ2-7	CASSHRTGSDEQYF
TRBV7-3	TRBJ2-1	CASSSETGYYNEQFF
TRBV6-1	TRBJ2-3	CASSGRGGRLADTQYF
TRBV3-1/TRBV3-2	TRBJ1-5	CASSQRGGSNQPQHF
TRBV4-2	TRBJ2-7	CASSRDRGDYEQYF
TRBV6-6	TRBJ2-1	CASSLAGAYNEQFF
TRBV28	TRBJ2-4	CASSFASGGKNIQYF
TRBV5-4	TRBJ1-2	CASSLVAQTGYTF
TRBV9	TRBJ1-2	CASSSYSGTINYGYTF
TRBV7-2	TRBJ2-3	CASSLGGGGATDTQYF
TRBV7-9	TRBJ1-6	CASSLANLRSPLHF
TRBV2	TRBJ2-1	CASSAGHEQFF
TRBV21-1	TRBJ1-2	CASSLTGTGGGCYGYTF
TRBV5-1	TRBJ2-3	CASSPRGAADTQYF
TRBV7-2	TRBJ2-5	CASNLAGGGPRETQYF
TRBV7-3	TRBJ2-1	CASSGRAGTSGNEQFF
TRBV4-3	TRBJ1-6	CASSQAPQGGDYSPLHF
TRBV7-2	TRBJ2-5	CASSLGQGGTQETQYF
TRBV7-8	TRBJ2-7	CASSYGDISYEQYF
TRBV19	TRBJ1-5	CASSWGTGDQPQHF
TRBV6-1	TRBJ1-1	CASSERTGNTEAFF
TRBV6-1	TRBJ1-3	CASSERGNTIYF
TRBV10-3	TRBJ1-1	CAMGTGTAPEAFF
TRBV28	TRBJ1-2	CASRDLTGRRNYGYTF
TRBV19	TRBJ2-5	CASVGDRQETQYF
TRBV5-1	TRBJ2-3	CASSLEGRRGTDTQYF
TRBV19	TRBJ2-7	CASSITGGSYEQYF
TRBV4-1	TRBJ2-3	CASSQGSTDTQYF
TRBV29-1	TRBJ2-3	CSVEGQGALHTQYF
TRBV9	TRBJ2-7	CASGTGREQYF
TRBV15	TRBJ2-5	CATSRDNRDNQETQYF
TRBV6-6	TRBJ1-4	CASRNQALSEKLFF
TRBV9	TRBJ1-4	CASSAVGTVNEKLFF